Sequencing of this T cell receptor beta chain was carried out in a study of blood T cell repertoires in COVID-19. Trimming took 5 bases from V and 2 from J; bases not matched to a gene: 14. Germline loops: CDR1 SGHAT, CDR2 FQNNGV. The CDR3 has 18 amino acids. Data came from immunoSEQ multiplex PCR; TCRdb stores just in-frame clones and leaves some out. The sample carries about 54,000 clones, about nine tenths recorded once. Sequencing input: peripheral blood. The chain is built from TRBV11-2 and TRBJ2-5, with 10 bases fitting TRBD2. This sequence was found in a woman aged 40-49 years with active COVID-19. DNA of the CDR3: TGTGCCAGCAGCCTTGGGACTAGCGCGGGGGGGTCACAAGAGACCCAGTACTTC. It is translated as CASSLGTSAGGSQETQYF.